Listed below are T cell receptor beta chains from one sample, sequenced in a study of blood T cells in healthy people across ages. TCRdb re-called the 5' RACE reads with MiXCR, one entry per CDR3 protein. The table records about 1.1 million distinct CDR3 sequences, under 40% of them present only once. The sequencing input was blood. Receptors originate from a man between 18 and 35 years old in good health. CDR3s include the opening cysteine and the closing phenylalanine or tryptophan. The order of the fields is D gene, J gene, V gene, clone size, CDR3 protein, CDR3 DNA. A D gene is named only where the DNA matches it firmly. The listing skips clone size in some rows; elsewhere it reads once, few, many or a size class.

>-|TRBJ1-2|TRBV5-6|-
CASSLFTAQPNYGYTF
TGTGCCAGCAGTTTATTCACTGCCCAACCTAACTATGGCTACACCTTC
>TRBD1|TRBJ1-5|TRBV20-1|-
CSAVRDRVLDQPQHF
TGCAGTGCTGTCCGGGACAGGGTTTTAGATCAGCCCCAGCATTTT
>-|TRBJ2-3|TRBV12-3/TRBV12-4|-
CASSPVGRTDTQYF
TGTGCCAGCAGCCCCGTTGGTAGAACAGATACGCAGTATTTT
>TRBD1|TRBJ1-2|TRBV6-6|-
CASSSAGGAGYGYTF
TGTGCCAGCAGTTCCGCAGGGGGAGCGGGCTATGGCTACACCTTC
>TRBD2|TRBJ2-1|TRBV7-2|-
CASSTPGTSGGLTYNEQFF
TGTGCCAGCAGCACTCCCGGGACTAGCGGGGGGTTGACCTACAATGAGCAGTTCTTC
>-|TRBJ2-1|TRBV6-2/TRBV6-3|few
CASSYSADNEQFF
TGTGCCAGCAGTTACAGCGCGGACAATGAGCAGTTCTTC
>-|TRBJ2-2|TRBV5-6|few
CASSLLTATTGELFF
TGTGCCAGCAGCTTGTTAACAGCTACTACCGGGGAGCTGTTTTTT
>-|TRBJ1-2|TRBV7-9|-
CASSPSQGARGTNYGYTF
TGTGCCAGCAGCCCATCACAGGGAGCACGCGGAACTAACTATGGCTACACCTTC
>TRBD1|TRBJ1-2|TRBV20-1|-
CSATGDRGKANYGYTF
TGCAGTGCCACAGGGGACAGGGGGAAGGCTAACTATGGCTACACCTTC
>-|TRBJ2-1|TRBV7-9|many
CASSFPGSYNEQFF
TGTGCCAGCAGCTTTCCCGGCAGCTACAATGAGCAGTTCTTC
>-|TRBJ2-3|TRBV20-1|few
CSARWGTDTQYF
TGCAGTGCTAGATGGGGGACAGATACGCAGTATTTT
>-|TRBJ2-3|TRBV7-9|few
CASSLTDRSTDTQYF
TGTGCCAGCAGCCTTACCGACAGAAGCACAGATACGCAGTATTTT
>-|TRBJ1-2|TRBV7-2|few
CASSLGAVYGYTF
TGTGCCAGCAGCTTAGGGGCCGTCTATGGCTACACCTTC
>-|TRBJ1-5|TRBV6-2/TRBV6-3|-
CASSPLPSREPNQPQHF
TGTGCCAGCAGTCCATTACCGTCCAGGGAGCCCAATCAGCCCCAGCATTTT
>-|TRBJ1-2|TRBV5-1|many
CASSLWSGPKGYTF
TGCGCCAGCAGCTTGTGGTCAGGACCCAAGGGCTACACCTTC
>-|TRBJ1-2|TRBV5-1|few
CASTQSGPDYGYTF
TGCGCCAGCACCCAGTCGGGGCCCGACTATGGCTACACCTTC
>TRBD1|TRBJ2-5|TRBV12-3/TRBV12-4|-
CASSPQGQEQETQYF
TGTGCCAGCAGCCCCCAGGGACAGGAGCAAGAGACCCAGTACTTC
>-|TRBJ2-6|TRBV20-1|many
CSASHRTGANVLTF
TGCAGTGCTAGCCACAGGACCGGGGCCAACGTCCTGACTTTC
>TRBD2|TRBJ2-2|TRBV6-2/TRBV6-3|-
CASTGAGRTNTGELFF
TGTGCCAGCACCGGAGCGGGGAGGACTAACACCGGGGAGCTGTTTTTT
>TRBD2|TRBJ2-1|TRBV6-2/TRBV6-3|-
CASSSRGGGNEQFF
TGTGCCAGCAGTTCCCGGGGGGGCGGCAATGAGCAGTTCTTC
>TRBD2|TRBJ2-5|TRBV4-1|-
CAGSHRAGVETQYF
TGCGCCGGCAGCCACCGAGCGGGGGTAGAGACCCAGTACTTC
>TRBD1|TRBJ2-7|TRBV12-3/TRBV12-4|once
CASRPGTGQETRYF
TGTGCCAGCAGACCAGGGACAGGGCAAGAGACCCGGTACTTC